This T cell receptor beta chain was recovered during a study of T cell responses to AZD1222 COVID-19 vaccine. For the study at large: Investigators merged groups given second doses at roughly 4 or roughly 12 weeks.

V shed 1 base and J shed 5 bases, with 8 bases lying between them. The CDR3 contains 13 residues. CDR1 and CDR2 from the germline V gene are MDHEN and SYDVKM. Data came from immunoSEQ multiplex PCR; TCRdb stores just in-frame clones and leaves some out. Of some 200,000 clones listed, more than 80% are singletons. In regard to this clone: Its antigen is still unknown.

Study results and caveats: Of spike-specific TCRs, nearly half reportedly target regions left unmutated in variants. Repertoires were sampled only after the peak T cell response. Baseline seropositivity occurred in only a handful of AZD1222 recipients.

The material was peripheral blood, obtained on day 0 of AZD1222 vaccination. V and J are TRBV28 and TRBJ1-2; no definite D call. The receptor comes from an adult in good health. This chain's CDR3 is CASSLFRLYGYTF. CDR3 bases: TGTGCCAGCAGTTTATTTCGACTTTATGGCTACACCTTC.